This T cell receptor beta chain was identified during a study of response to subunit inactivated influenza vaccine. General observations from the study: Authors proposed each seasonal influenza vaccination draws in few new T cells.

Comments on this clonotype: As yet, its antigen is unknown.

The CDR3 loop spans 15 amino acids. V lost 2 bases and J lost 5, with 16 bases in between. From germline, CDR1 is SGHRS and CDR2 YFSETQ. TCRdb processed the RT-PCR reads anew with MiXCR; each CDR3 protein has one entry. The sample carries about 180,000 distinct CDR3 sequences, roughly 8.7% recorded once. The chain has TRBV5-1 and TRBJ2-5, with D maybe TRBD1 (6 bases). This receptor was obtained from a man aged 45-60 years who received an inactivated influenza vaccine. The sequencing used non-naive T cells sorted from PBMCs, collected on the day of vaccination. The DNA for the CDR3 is TGCGCCAGCAGCTTCGGGCAGGGGAGCAGGGAGACCCAGTACTTC. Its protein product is CASSFGQGSRETQYF.